This T cell receptor beta chain emerged from a study of blood T cell repertoires in COVID-19. About the study: The United States, Italy and Spain were the sources of the acute and convalescent COVID-19 samples. In each case, the material was cDNA or gDNA derived from T cells, B-cell-depleted T cells, or PBMCs.

V shed 7 bases and J 4 bases; nucleotides not matched to a gene: 10. The CDR3 is 15 amino acids. Looked up from germline, CDR1 is LGHDT and CDR2 is YNNKEL (reference sequence). Authors' processing steps: Using reference gene primer amplification, nucleated cell counts were estimated. The repertoire was sequenced with immunoSEQ multiplex PCR; TCRdb's copy has only in-frame clones and lacks some. V, J and clone size were drawn from that table, and D and trimming were deduced from the DNA. The table has about 280,000 clones, approximately 86% seen once. The receptor comes from a man aged 35-49 years with active or convalescent COVID-19. The specimen was peripheral blood. The gene calls are TRBV3-1 (or the pseudogene TRBV3-2) and TRBJ2-5, with TRBD1 matching 9 bases. The CDR3, as DNA: TGTGCCAGCACCCCAAGGACAGGGGCTGCAGAGACCCAGTACTTC. This encodes CASTPRTGAAETQYF.